One sample yielded the 13 T cell receptor beta chains listed below, sequenced in a study of blood T cell repertoires in COVID-19. TCRdb's table, derived via immunoSEQ multiplex PCR, lists solely in-frame clones and lacks some. This table holds 650,000 to 800,000 clones, more than 80% found once. The sequenced sample consisted of peripheral blood. Every receptor here comes from a woman between 18 and 29 years old with acute or convalescent COVID-19.

V and J are TRBV18 and TRBJ1-6, with D possibly being TRBD1 (6 bases). Germline CDR1 KGHSH, CDR2 LQKENI. The CDR3 is 16 residues long. The V end was cut by 0 bases, the J end by 9 bases, with 15 bases between. In DNA form, the CDR3 reads TGTGCCAGCTCACCACCCAACAGGGTACCGGGTTCACCCCTCCACTTT. Amino acids: CASSPPNRVPGSPLHF.

V is TRBV5-4 and J is TRBJ1-2, with 7 nucleotides matching TRBD1. The CDR3 runs 16 residues. Germline V gives CDR1 SGHNT, CDR2 YYREEE (reference sequence). Germline trimming cut 3 bases from V and 0 bases from J; bases unmatched to any gene: 8. The CDR3 loop reads CASSSAYRGSNYGYTF. The CDR3 DNA reads as TGTGCCAGCAGCTCAGCATACAGGGGCTCTAACTATGGCTACACCTTC.

The chain recombines TRBV18 with TRBJ1-1, with TRBD1 matching over 9 bases. CDR3 size: 14 residues. Trimming took 1 base from V and 8 from J; bases not matched to a gene: 5. Germline V gene lookup returns CDR1 KGHSH and CDR2 LQKENI. The CDR3 region has the DNA TGTGCCAGCTCACCACGACAGGGGGAGGAGGAAGCTTTCTTT. Encoded protein: CASSPRQGEEEAFF.

Only a few counts were recorded for this clone. V usage is TRBV2 and J usage is TRBJ1-2, with D perhaps matching TRBD1 (6 bases). This CDR3 region has 15 residues. From germline, CDR1 is SNHLY and CDR2 FYNNEI. Trimming removed 7 bases from V and 5 bases from J, with 20 bases in between. The CDR3 here is CASTGGGQGRYGYTF. The CDR3 coding sequence is TGTGCCAGCACCGGCGGTGGGCAGGGGCGGTATGGCTACACCTTC.

The J gene is TRBJ1-1, the V gene TRBV19; 9 nucleotides agree with TRBD1. Germline lookup yields CDR1 LNHDA and CDR2 SQIVND (reference sequence). The junction had 6 bases not matched to a gene; V was cut back by 2 bases and J by 2 bases. This CDR3 comprises 16 residues. The CDR3 DNA reads as TGTGCCAGTAGTATAAAGGGACAGGGAAATAACACTGAAGCTTTCTTT. Its protein is CASSIKGQGNNTEAFF.

V gene TRBV24-1 combines with J gene TRBJ1-2; the D gene is possibly TRBD1 (6 bases). Germline CDR1 KGHDR, CDR2 SFDVKD. Deletions cut 9 bases from V and 5 bases from J, with 15 bases between. This CDR3 has 13 amino acids. This CDR3 is CATQDRNLYGYTF. DNA for the CDR3: TGTGCCACCCAAGACAGGAATCTTTATGGCTACACCTTC.

The chain combines TRBV9 with TRBJ2-1, with D possibly being TRBD2 (6 bases). Trimming pared 4 bases from V and 5 bases from J, leaving 22 bases between. The CDR3 loop spans 17 amino acids. Per germline, CDR1 SGDLS and CDR2 YYNGEE. The CDR3 nucleotides read TGTGCCAGCAGCAACTCCCTTAGGAAGGGCGGGGACAATGAGCAGTTCTTC. The encoded protein is CASSNSLRKGGDNEQFF.

The chain employs TRBV12-3 or TRBV12-4 and TRBJ1-4; TRBD1 aligns across 8 bases. Trimming cost V 3 bases and J 8 bases; bases outside gene matches: 2. The CDR3 covers 13 residues. CDR3: CASSLGDREKLFF. CDR3 DNA: TGTGCCAGCAGTTTGGGGGACAGGGAAAAACTGTTTTTT.

This clone was recorded a few times. This chain connects TRBV6-5 to TRBJ2-1; TRBD1 is a possible D gene (5 bases). Germline V gene sequence: CDR1 MNHEY, CDR2 SVGAGI. V was cut by 8 bases and J by 0 bases, with 11 bases left in between. The CDR3 is 14 residues long. CDR3 sequence (DNA): TGTGCCAGCTGGACACCTAGCTCCTACAATGAGCAGTTCTTC. It encodes CASWTPSSYNEQFF.

This rearrangement joins TRBV4-1 to TRBJ2-7; 7 bases are a match to TRBD1. The germline V gene has CDR1 MGHRA and CDR2 YSYEKL. CDR3 length: 15 residues. Trimming at V came to 0 bases and at J to 5 bases, leaving 7 bases not matched to a gene. For the CDR3, the DNA is TGCGCCAGCAGCCAAGAAGGGACAGATGGGGACGAGCAGTACTTC. Translated: CASSQEGTDGDEQYF.

The chain has TRBV19 and TRBJ1-6, with D perhaps matching TRBD1 (5 bases). Trimming removed 6 bases from V and 6 bases from J, with 15 bases in between. CDR3 length: 15 amino acids. Germline values: CDR1 LNHDA, CDR2 SQIVND (reference sequence). In nucleotides, the CDR3 is TGTGCCAGTAGGGTAGGGGTCGGGGGTAATTCACCCCTCCACTTT. Protein: CASRVGVGGNSPLHF.

The chain joins TRBV7-9 to TRBJ1-2; D perhaps matches TRBD1 (5 bases). The CDR3 covers 12 residues. The V end lost 10 bases, the J end lost 2 bases, and 11 bases lay between the germline ends. The germline V gene encodes CDR1 SEHNR and CDR2 FQNEAQ (reference sequence). The CDR3 reads CAMAGENYGYTF. In nucleotides, the CDR3 is TGTGCCATGGCGGGGGAGAACTATGGCTACACCTTC. Together with reference TRBV7-9 and TRBJ1-2, the CDR3 gives the full variable domain: DTGVSQNPRHKITKRGQNVTFRCDPISEHNRLYWYRQTLGQGPEFLTYFQNEAQLEKSRLLSDRFSAERPKGSFSTLEIQRTEQGDSAMYLCAMAGENYGYTFGSGTRLTVV.

This chain joins TRBV6-5 and TRBJ2-2; D is unresolved. This CDR3 spans 13 amino acids. V lost 1 base and J 5 bases, leaving 5 bases between the germline ends. Germline V gene lookup returns CDR1 MNHEY and CDR2 SVGAGI. The CDR3 protein is CASSYFRTGELFF. CDR3 coding DNA: TGTGCCAGCAGTTACTTCCGTACCGGGGAGCTGTTTTTT.